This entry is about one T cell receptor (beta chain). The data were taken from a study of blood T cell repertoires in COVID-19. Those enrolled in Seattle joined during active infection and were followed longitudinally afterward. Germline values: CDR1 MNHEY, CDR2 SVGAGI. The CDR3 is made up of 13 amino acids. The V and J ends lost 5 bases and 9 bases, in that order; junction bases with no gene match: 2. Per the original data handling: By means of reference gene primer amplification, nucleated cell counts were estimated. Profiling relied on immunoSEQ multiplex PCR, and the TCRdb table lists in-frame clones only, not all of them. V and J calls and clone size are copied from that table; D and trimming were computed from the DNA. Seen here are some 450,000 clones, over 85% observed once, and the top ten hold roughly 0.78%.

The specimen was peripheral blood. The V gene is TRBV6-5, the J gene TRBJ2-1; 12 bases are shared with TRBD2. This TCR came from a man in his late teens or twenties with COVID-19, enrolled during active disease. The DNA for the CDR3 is TGTGCCAGCAGTCCGACTAGCGGGAGTGAGCAGTTCTTC. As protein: CASSPTSGSEQFF.